The 29 T cell receptor beta chains reported below all come from one sample, sequenced in a study of cytomegalovirus exposure and HLA in healthy donors. The primer mix had 60 Vbeta and 13 Jbeta primers. Produced via immunoSEQ multiplex PCR; TCRdb's table is partial and in-frame only. In the table there are 100,000 to 150,000 clones, about 80% of which are singletons. Sequences were obtained from PBMCs. The receptors derive from a boy between 2 and 15 years old in good health and CMV-seronegative.

The chain carries TRBV7-9 and TRBJ2-3, with D possibly matching TRBD2 (7 bases). Germline assignment: CDR1 SEHNR and CDR2 FQNEAQ (reference sequence). The CDR3 is made up of 17 amino acids. The V and J ends lost 4 bases and 1 base respectively, with 18 bases between them. The DNA of the CDR3 is TGTGCCAGCAGCTCAGTGGGGGGGGGCGCGGGCACAGATACGCAGTATTTT. Residues: CASSSVGGGAGTDTQYF.

This clone has just a few counts. The chain carries TRBV7-2 and TRBJ1-4, with D tentatively TRBD1 (6 bases). The germline gives CDR1 SGHTA, CDR2 FQGNSA. The CDR3 totals 18 residues. Trimming cost V 4 bases and J 4 bases, with 22 bases left between them. This chain's CDR3 is CASSSGILRGGFNEKLFF. For the CDR3, the DNA is TGTGCCAGCAGCTCAGGGATTCTCAGGGGCGGATTTAATGAAAAACTGTTTTTT.

J is TRBJ2-5 and V is TRBV30; TRBD1 is a possible D gene (5 bases). The CDR3 is 14 amino acids. V lost 3 bases, J lost 4 bases, and 15 bases lay in between. Germline CDR1 reads GTSNPN; CDR2 reads SVGIG (reference sequence). The CDR3 coding sequence is TGTGCCTGGAGGATTGTTCAGGGTATAGAGACCCAGTACTTC. Translating it yields CAWRIVQGIETQYF.

V usage is TRBV5-4 and J usage is TRBJ1-2, with 7 bases identical to TRBD1. Trimming took 4 bases from V and 8 from J; bases not matched to a gene: 14. The CDR3 has 15 amino acids. The germline gives CDR1 SGHNT, CDR2 YYREEE (reference sequence). The CDR3 coding sequence is TGTGCCAGCAGCGGGTACTACAGGGGTAGGAACGGCTACACCTTC. It encodes CASSGYYRGRNGYTF.

This clone was detected only a few times. The chain carries TRBV27 and TRBJ1-4; D is possibly TRBD1 (5 bases). The germline V gene has CDR1 MNHEY and CDR2 SMNVEV (reference sequence). V was trimmed by 0 bases and J by 7 bases, leaving 9 bases between them. This CDR3 comprises 14 residues. The chain's CDR3 is CASSLSGGGEKLFF. The DNA of the CDR3 is TGTGCCAGCAGTTTATCGGGGGGAGGTGAAAAACTGTTTTTT.

In its sample, this clone was seen once. The chain couples TRBV20-1 to TRBJ1-2; TRBD1 aligns across 7 bases. Per the germline V gene, CDR1 is DFQATT and CDR2 is SNEGSKA (reference sequence). Unmatched junction bases numbered 5, after V lost 6 bases and J lost 7 bases. The CDR3 covers 11 residues. CDR3 sequence reads: CSALQGVGYTF. The DNA for the CDR3 is TGCAGTGCCCTTCAGGGGGTTGGCTACACCTTC.

The J gene is TRBJ1-1, the V gene TRBV6-5; D is uncertain. The CDR3 has 13 residues. Trimming took off 6 bases at V and 8 bases at J, with 16 bases between the two ends. Germline lookup yields CDR1 MNHEY and CDR2 SVGAGI. DNA of the CDR3: TGTGCCAGCAGCAGCTCCGCGGGCGGAGAAGCTTTCTTT. It yields the protein CASSSSAGGEAFF.

A single count supports this clone. V and J are TRBV6-1 and TRBJ2-3; D unresolved. The CDR3 runs 16 residues. CDR1 and CDR2 (germline): MNHNS, SASEGT. V was cut by 4 bases and J by 4 bases, with 18 bases left in between. The CDR3 here is CASSAPSPSGADTQYF. CDR3 nucleotide sequence: TGTGCCAGCAGTGCCCCCTCTCCCTCGGGTGCAGATACGCAGTATTTT.

The J gene is TRBJ2-7, the V gene TRBV7-9, with TRBD1 matching over 7 bases. This CDR3 contains 15 residues. Trimming cost V 1 base and J 3 bases; bases outside gene matches: 6. Looked up from germline, CDR1 is SEHNR and CDR2 is FQNEAQ (reference sequence). The chain's CDR3 is CASSLGLRGNYEQYF. Here the CDR3 DNA reads TGTGCCAGCAGCTTAGGCCTCAGGGGGAACTACGAGCAGTACTTC.

This sequence joins TRBV7-9 and TRBJ2-3, with 8 bases identical to TRBD1. This CDR3 is 14 amino acids long. The V and J ends lost 6 bases and 2 bases, in that order; junction bases with no gene match: 4. Per the germline V gene, CDR1 is SEHNR and CDR2 is FQNEAQ (reference sequence). The CDR3 region is CASSDRGFTDTQYF. The CDR3 DNA reads TGTGCCAGCAGTGACAGGGGATTCACAGATACGCAGTATTTT.

The chain has TRBV4-1 and TRBJ2-5, with a possible D match to TRBD1 (6 bases). The CDR3 covers 14 residues. The germline V gene has CDR1 MGHRA and CDR2 YSYEKL. Trimming removed 4 bases at V and 1 base at J, with 10 bases between. In DNA, the CDR3 is TGCGCCAGCAGCCCTACAGGGTTCCAAGAGACCCAGTACTTC. Translating gives CASSPTGFQETQYF.

CDR3 amino acids: CASSDQAGMADTQYF. The CDR3 region has the DNA TGTGCCAGCAGTGATCAAGCGGGAATGGCAGATACGCAGTATTTT. The rearrangement uses TRBV6-1 and TRBJ2-3; 7 bases agree with TRBD2. V lost 3 bases and J lost 4; bases outside the gene matches: 7. CDR3 length: 15 amino acids. Germline values: CDR1 MNHNS, CDR2 SASEGT.

A few counts support this clone. The chain couples TRBV29-1 to TRBJ1-2; perhaps TRBD1 as D (5 bases). V was trimmed by 3 bases and J by 2 bases, leaving 16 bases between them. This CDR3 has 15 amino acids. The germline V gene encodes CDR1 SQVTM and CDR2 ANQGSEA. The CDR3 spells CSVDVQGESNYGYTF. CDR3 nucleotides: TGCAGCGTTGATGTCCAGGGTGAGTCGAACTATGGCTACACCTTC.

The V call is TRBV21-1, the J call TRBJ1-5. TRBV21-1 counts as a pseudogene. The CDR3 loop spans 12 amino acids. CDR3 loop: CASNFSNQPQHF. For the CDR3, the DNA is TGTGCCAGCAACTTTAGCAATCAGCCCCAGCATTTT.

V is TRBV14 and J is TRBJ2-1; 8 positions match TRBD1. The CDR3 extends over 16 amino acids. The germline V gene encodes CDR1 SGHDN and CDR2 FVKESK. The V segment lost 4 bases and the J segment 7 bases; nucleotides outside the gene matches: 12. Here the CDR3 DNA reads TGTGCCAGCAGCCTATGGGGGACAGGCGCCGTGAATGAGCAGTTCTTC. Amino acids: CASSLWGTGAVNEQFF.

The rearrangement links TRBV10-3 to TRBJ1-2; no firm D call. CDR1 ENHRY and CDR2 SYGVKD come from the germline V gene. The V end was cut by 4 bases, the J end by 6 bases, with 15 bases between. CDR3 length equals 14 residues. For the CDR3, the DNA is TGTGCCATCAGTGTGGGCGTTCTACGGAATGGCTACACCTTC. As protein: CAISVGVLRNGYTF.

This sequence joins TRBV15 and TRBJ1-4; D gene unclear. The CDR3 consists of 16 residues. Trimming stripped 2 bases from V and 5 bases from J, with 15 bases between. The germline V gene encodes CDR1 LNHNV and CDR2 YYDKDF (reference sequence). CDR3 residues: CATSRTVGRENEKLFF. The DNA for the CDR3 is TGTGCCACCAGCAGAACTGTTGGGCGAGAGAATGAAAAACTGTTTTTT.

The chain combines TRBV4-3 with TRBJ1-1; weak D call: TRBD1 (5 bases). Germline CDR1 LGHNA, CDR2 YSLEER. V was trimmed by 4 bases and J by 3 bases, leaving 12 bases between them. The length of the CDR3 is 14 residues. The CDR3 bases are TGCGCCAGCAGCCTACGACAGACTTACACTGAAGCTTTCTTT. It specifies CASSLRQTYTEAFF.

The chain is built from TRBV19 and TRBJ1-1; perhaps TRBD1 as D (6 bases). The CDR3 totals 16 residues. The ends were cut back, 0 bases at V and 3 bases at J, with 14 bases in the middle. Germline V gene sequence: CDR1 LNHDA, CDR2 SQIVND (reference sequence). The CDR3 here is CASSIEGHLRHTEAFF. In DNA, the CDR3 is TGTGCCAGTAGTATAGAGGGACACCTCAGGCACACTGAAGCTTTCTTT.

The J gene is TRBJ2-1, the V gene TRBV5-1, with 7 nucleotides matching TRBD1. The CDR3 contains 14 residues. With 4 bases clipped from V and 3 bases from J, the junction kept 4 bases outside the gene matches. CDR1 SGHRS and CDR2 YFSETQ come from the germline V gene. The CDR3 DNA follows: TGCGCCAGCAGCCTTGGACAGGACTACAATGAGCAGTTCTTC. It is translated as CASSLGQDYNEQFF.

This clone showed up just once. V gene TRBV4-3 combines with J gene TRBJ2-7; possibly TRBD1 for D (5 bases). The CDR3 extends over 16 amino acids. The V and J ends lost 1 base and 1 base respectively, with 14 bases between them. The V gene's germline CDR1 is LGHNA and CDR2 YSLEER. The CDR3 DNA sequence: TGCGCCAGCAGCCAAGGGGTGGGGCTAAGGTCCTACGAGCAGTACTTC. Translated: CASSQGVGLRSYEQYF.

This clone was found a few times. V gene TRBV2 combines with J gene TRBJ1-1; no clear D gene. From germline, CDR1 is SNHLY and CDR2 FYNNEI. V gave up 7 bases and J gave up 8 bases, with 11 bases separating them. The CDR3 has 11 residues. Here the CDR3 reads CASTPAGEAFF. DNA of the CDR3: TGTGCCAGCACCCCAGCGGGAGAAGCTTTCTTT.

This clone has only one observation. The V gene is TRBV4-3, the J gene TRBJ2-3, with D unresolved. The CDR3 loop spans 17 amino acids. V lost 1 base and J lost 2, with 16 bases in between. Germline V CDR1 and CDR2: LGHNA, YSLEER. The CDR3 sequence is CASSQGRVNSFTDTQYF. The CDR3 DNA reads TGCGCCAGCAGCCAAGGACGGGTCAACTCCTTCACAGATACGCAGTATTTT.

The genes are TRBV6-9 and TRBJ2-7, with TRBD2 identical over 10 bases. V shed 2 bases, J shed 1 base, and the junction held 5 bases outside the gene matches. Germline-derived CDR1 and CDR2 are MNHGY and SVAAGI. The CDR3 runs 16 residues. In nucleotides, the CDR3 is TGTGCCAGCAGTTATCAACTAGCGGGGAGATCCTACGAGCAGTACTTC. Protein: CASSYQLAGRSYEQYF.

V and J are TRBV9 and TRBJ2-1; TRBD2 aligns across 11 bases. The CDR3 covers 17 residues. V shed 3 bases and J 7 bases; nucleotides not matched to a gene: 12. Germline assignment: CDR1 SGDLS and CDR2 YYNGEE. The CDR3 sequence: CASSAPIRASGGNEQFF. The CDR3 DNA reads as TGTGCCAGCAGCGCGCCCATTAGGGCTAGCGGGGGGAATGAGCAGTTCTTC.

The chain links TRBV13 to TRBJ2-1, with D possibly being TRBD1 (6 bases). The CDR3 runs 13 residues. Trimming took 10 bases from V and 9 from J, leaving 19 bases between them. Germline assignment: CDR1 PRHDT and CDR2 FYEKMQ (reference sequence). CDR3 in amino acids: CAISTGSTSEQFF. In DNA, the CDR3 is TGTGCCATCTCGACAGGATCTACAAGTGAGCAGTTCTTC.

For this clone: At one of its ends the junction is not consistent with the germline gene, which may arise from a read error. The rearrangement uses TRBV5-4 and TRBJ1-2; 7 bases are shared with TRBD1. CDR3 length: 14 residues. Germline V gene lookup returns CDR1 SGHNT and CDR2 YYREEE (reference sequence). CDR3 loop: CASGLGTALYGYTF. The CDR3 nucleotides read TGTGCCAGCGGCTTGGGGACAGCCTTATATGGCTACACCTTC.

This clone was detected only once. This rearrangement joins TRBV4-2 to TRBJ1-1; D may be TRBD1 (5 bases). The CDR3 is made up of 15 amino acids. Trimming shortened V by 2 bases and J by 8 bases, and 18 bases separated the two germline ends. The V gene's germline CDR1 is LGHNA and CDR2 YNFKEQ. The CDR3 is CASSQTGVGTGEAFF. DNA of the CDR3: TGTGCCAGCAGCCAAACGGGGGTGGGGACCGGGGAAGCTTTCTTT.

The chain joins TRBV30 to TRBJ1-6, with D unclear. Germline V gives CDR1 GTSNPN, CDR2 SVGIG (reference sequence). Deletions cut 0 bases from V and 13 bases from J, with 7 bases between. The CDR3 extends over 11 amino acids. The CDR3 region is CAWSVQTPLHF. CDR3 nucleotide sequence: TGTGCCTGGAGTGTACAGACGCCCCTCCACTTT.